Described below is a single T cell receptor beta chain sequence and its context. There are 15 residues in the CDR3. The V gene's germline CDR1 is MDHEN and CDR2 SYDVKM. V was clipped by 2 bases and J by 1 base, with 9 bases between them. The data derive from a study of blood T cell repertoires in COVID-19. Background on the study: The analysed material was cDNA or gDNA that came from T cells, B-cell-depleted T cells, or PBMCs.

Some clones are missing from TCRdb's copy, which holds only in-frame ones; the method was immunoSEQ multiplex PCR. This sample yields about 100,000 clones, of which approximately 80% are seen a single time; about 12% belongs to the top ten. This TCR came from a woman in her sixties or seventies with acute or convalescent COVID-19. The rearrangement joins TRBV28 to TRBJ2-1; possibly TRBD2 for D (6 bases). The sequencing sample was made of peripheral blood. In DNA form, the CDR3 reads TGTGCCAGCAGTTTAGGCGGGGATTCCTACAATGAGCAGTTCTTC. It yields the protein CASSLGGDSYNEQFF.